Below are 5 T cell receptor beta chains sequenced from a single sample in a study of CD8+ T cells in alopecia areata. RNA, once extracted, was reverse transcribed into cDNA for use as the sequencing template. The assay was immunoSEQ multiplex PCR, and TCRdb's table has in-frame clones only and misses some. The repertoire holds fewer than 250,000 clones, with 43% as singletons. As for treatment: oral pan-JAK inhibitor, 5-10 mg twice daily. The sample was CD4+ T cells sorted from blood, taken around week 36, from a patient treated with tofacitinib. These receptors all stem from a human donor with alopecia areata.

The chain carries TRBV25-1 and TRBJ1-5; D remains unclear. The CDR3 totals 13 residues. Trimming left V 3 bases short and J 4 bases short, with 7 bases between. Germline CDR1 MGHDK, CDR2 SYGVNS. CDR3 coding DNA: TGTGCCAGCAGTGACGGATGGAATCAGCCCCAGCATTTT. It codes for CASSDGWNQPQHF. The full variable domain, its missing parts supplied by reference TRBV25-1 and TRBJ1-5, is EADIYQTPRYLVIGTGKKITLECSQTMGHDKMYWYQQDPGMELHLIHYSYGVNSTEKGDLSSESTVSRIRTEHFPLTLESARPSHTSQYLCASSDGWNQPQHFGDGTRLSIL.

V is TRBV30 and J is TRBJ1-1; no clear D gene. Germline V gene lookup returns CDR1 GTSNPN and CDR2 SVGIG (reference sequence). Trimming cost V 2 bases and J 0 bases, with 16 bases left between them. The CDR3 has 16 amino acids. The DNA of the CDR3 is TGTGCCTGGAGTTCGGGCCCCCTGGGAGTGAACACTGAAGCTTTCTTT. It encodes CAWSSGPLGVNTEAFF. Supplemented by reference TRBV30 and TRBJ1-1, the full variable domain reads SQTIHQWPATLVQPVGSPLSLECTVEGTSNPNLYWYRQAAGRGLQLLFYSVGIGQISSEVPQNLSASRPQDRQFILSSKKLLLSDSGFYLCAWSSGPLGVNTEAFFGQGTRLTVV.

This clone was counted between two and nine times. The CDR3 reads CASSPRWPTQYF. Here the CDR3 DNA reads TGTGCCAGCAGCCCGCGCTGGCCGACGCAGTATTTT. This chain uses TRBV7-8 with TRBJ2-3; D gene uncertain. V was cut by 5 bases and J by 9 bases, with 12 bases left in between. The germline CDR1 and CDR2 sequences are SGHVS and FQNEAQ. This CDR3 comprises 12 residues.

The V and J genes are TRBV9 and TRBJ1-3; 8 nucleotides agree with TRBD1. Germline-derived CDR1 and CDR2 are SGDLS and YYNGEE. The CDR3 has 15 amino acids. After removal of 4 bases from V and 2 bases from J, the junction contained 5 bases not matched to a gene. Here the CDR3 DNA reads TGTGCCAGCAGCCGGGAGGGACAGGCTGGAAACACCATATATTTT. Protein sequence: CASSREGQAGNTIYF.

The rearrangement uses TRBV23-1 and TRBJ1-5; no reliable D call. TRBV23-1 is classed as an ORF, of uncertain function. V lost 4 bases and J 0 bases, leaving 7 bases between the germline ends. There are 14 residues in the CDR3. The CDR3 here is CASSRRNSNQPQHF. For the CDR3, the DNA is TGCGCCAGCAGTCGGAGAAATAGCAATCAGCCCCAGCATTTT.